This T cell receptor (beta chain) was identified during a study of CD8 T cells in Susac syndrome. TCR beta sequences were obtained from blood CD8+ and CD4+ T cells. Healthy donors acted as controls, with matching for age and sex. Bulk CD8+ and CD4+ cells came from magnetic negative isolation; CD8+ TEMRA by FACS. An amount of RNA that ranged from roughly 0.45 to 1 ug was reverse transcribed with random hexamers. Amplification of the TCR beta CDR3 was carried out by immunoSEQ multiplex PCR, which spanned a total of 54 Vbeta and 13 Jbeta segments. Using its own MiXCR run on the immunoSEQ multiplex PCR reads, TCRdb lists one record per CDR3 protein. The data contain 45,000 to 55,000 distinct CDR3 sequences, 80% to 95% of them singletons. This CDR3 spans 16 amino acids. V was cut by 6 bases and J by 6 bases, with 24 bases left in between. Germline CDR1 and CDR2: MNHEY and SMNVEV (reference sequence).

The receptor was derived from a human donor in good health. Input material: CD8+ T cells from PBMCs. This chain uses TRBV27 with TRBJ2-7; D might be TRBD1 (6 bases). The CDR3, as DNA: TGTGCCAGCAGCCTTATCGGCAGGGGCGGGCGTGCCGAGCAGTACTTC. Amino acids: CASSLIGRGGRAEQYF.